This T cell receptor beta chain originates from a study of blood T cell repertoires in COVID-19. In the study overall: Among Cohort 3 donors, those recovered had two negative PCRs, clearance, or symptom resolution. Donors in the United States, Italy and Spain gave samples during acute or convalescent COVID-19. PBMCs, B-cell-depleted T cells, or T cells provided the cDNA or gDNA that made up the material.

Germline CDR1 and CDR2: MNHEY and SMNVEV (reference sequence). This CDR3 has 15 residues. The J segment lost 5 bases and the V segment lost 6 bases, leaving 8 bases of the junction unmatched. Generated by immunoSEQ multiplex PCR, the TCRdb table keeps only in-frame clones and is missing some. The table has 400,000 or so clones, around 87% seen once. The TCR sequence derives from a man aged 35-49 years in a cohort exposed to, infected with or recovered from COVID-19 (not recorded which). The sample consisted of PBMCs or T cells enriched from blood (not recorded which). The chain joins TRBV27 to TRBJ1-5, with TRBD1 identical over 9 bases. CDR3: CASSLGGTGYQPQHF. Here the CDR3 DNA reads TGTGCCAGCAGCCTAGGCGGGACAGGGTATCAGCCCCAGCATTTT.